These 30 T cell receptor beta chains came from one sample sequenced in a study of cytomegalovirus exposure and HLA in healthy donors. PCR was performed using 60 Vbeta and 13 Jbeta primers. Some clones are missing from TCRdb's copy, which holds only in-frame ones; the method was immunoSEQ multiplex PCR. In the table there are under 95,000 clones, around four fifths of which are singletons. The source material was PBMCs. The receptors stem from a boy aged 5 to 17 in good health and CMV-seronegative.

The chain joins TRBV7-2 to TRBJ2-3; 16 nucleotides match TRBD2. This CDR3 is built from 18 residues. Per germline, CDR1 SGHTA and CDR2 FQGNSA. V shed 5 bases, J shed 4 bases, and the junction held 9 bases outside the gene matches. The CDR3 protein is CASSKPGLAGGPSDTQYF. In nucleotides, the CDR3 is TGTGCCAGCAGCAAGCCGGGACTAGCGGGGGGGCCTTCAGATACGCAGTATTTT.

This chain connects TRBV7-2 to TRBJ2-5; tentative D call: TRBD2 (5 bases). The CDR3 extends over 14 amino acids. The ends were cut back, 3 bases at V and 1 base at J, with 9 bases in the middle. The germline V gene has CDR1 SGHTA and CDR2 FQGNSA. CDR3 sequence (DNA): TGTGCCAGCAGCTTCCGGGATCTCCAAGAGACCCAGTACTTC. This encodes CASSFRDLQETQYF.

The chain recombines TRBV28 with TRBJ2-7; TRBD1 is a possible D gene (6 bases). This CDR3 contains 13 residues. V gave up 4 bases and J gave up 3 bases, with 10 bases separating them. The germline V gene has CDR1 MDHEN and CDR2 SYDVKM. CDR3 nucleotides: TGTGCCAGCAGTTCTCGGACAGTCTACGAGCAGTACTTC. This encodes CASSSRTVYEQYF. Filled out from reference TRBV28 and TRBJ2-7, the complete variable domain reads DVKVTQSSRYLVKRTGEKVFLECVQDMDHENMFWYRQDPGLGLRLIYFSYDVKMKEKGDIPEGYSVSREKKERFSLILESASTNQTSMYLCASSSRTVYEQYFGPGTRLTVT.

The J gene is TRBJ2-3, the V gene TRBV10-3, with TRBD2 identical over 7 bases. This CDR3 is built from 15 residues. Germline V gives CDR1 ENHRY, CDR2 SYGVKD. The ends lost 7 bases at V and 1 base at J; junction bases unmatched: 8. The CDR3 sequence: CAITPMAGGTDTQYF. CDR3 bases: TGTGCCATCACCCCTATGGCGGGGGGCACAGATACGCAGTATTTT.

CDR3 nucleotides: TGTGCCAGCAGTTCTCGACTAGCGCGGGCCTACGAGCAGTACTTC. Translated: CASSSRLARAYEQYF. The rearrangement uses TRBV28 and TRBJ2-7; 8 bases match TRBD2. The germline CDR1 and CDR2 sequences are MDHEN and SYDVKM. The V gene end was trimmed by 4 bases and the J gene end by 2 bases; junction bases not matched to a gene: 7. The CDR3 covers 15 residues.

The V gene is TRBV30, the J gene TRBJ1-1; the D is unclear. The CDR3 loop spans 12 amino acids. The V end lost 1 base, the J end lost 7 bases, and 10 bases lay between the germline ends. Germline CDR1 GTSNPN, CDR2 SVGIG (reference sequence). CDR3 loop: CAWSAFTGEAFF. CDR3 coding DNA: TGTGCCTGGAGTGCCTTTACGGGTGAAGCTTTCTTT.

The rearrangement uses TRBV30 and TRBJ1-5; D perhaps matches TRBD1 (5 bases). The CDR3 is made up of 13 amino acids. V dropped 8 bases and J dropped 2 bases, with 13 bases sitting between them. Per germline, CDR1 GTSNPN and CDR2 SVGIG (reference sequence). The CDR3 DNA reads TGTGCCCTAAAACGGGGGGGCAATCAGCCCCAGCATTTT. Translated: CALKRGGNQPQHF.

This clone was seen a single time. V and J are TRBV29-1 and TRBJ1-2; no firm D call. This CDR3 has 12 amino acids. V shed 4 bases and J shed 1 base, with 7 bases lying between them. Germline CDR1 and CDR2: SQVTM and ANQGSEA. The CDR3 sequence is CSVVTSNYGYTF. DNA of the CDR3: TGCAGCGTTGTCACCAGTAACTATGGCTACACCTTC.

CDR3: CASHYRDEAFF. DNA of the CDR3: TGTGCCAGCCACTACAGGGATGAAGCTTTCTTT. The rearrangement uses TRBV27 and TRBJ1-1, with D possibly TRBD1 on 6 matching bases. V was cut by 8 bases and J by 7 bases, with 11 bases left in between. CDR1 is MNHEY and CDR2 is SMNVEV in the germline V gene (reference sequence). There are 11 residues in the CDR3.

This chain links TRBV10-3 with TRBJ2-7; TRBD1 aligns across 9 bases. The CDR3 spans 15 residues. The germline gives CDR1 ENHRY, CDR2 SYGVKD. V was pared by 6 bases and J by 3 bases, with 9 bases of the junction left unmatched. The CDR3 protein is CAIRETGQGVYEQYF. CDR3 DNA sequence: TGTGCCATCAGAGAGACGGGACAGGGTGTCTACGAGCAGTACTTC.

CDR3 coding DNA: TGTGCCAGCAGGACTAGCGGGAGCTACGAGCAGTACTTC. Translated, it gives CASRTSGSYEQYF. The chain carries TRBV2 and TRBJ2-7; 12 bases are shared with TRBD2. Germline CDR1 and CDR2: SNHLY and FYNNEI. The CDR3 spans 13 residues. V lost 6 bases, J lost 3 bases, and 0 bases stayed unmatched.

The chain is built from TRBV6-1 and TRBJ1-5; D perhaps matches TRBD1 (5 bases). CDR1 is MNHNS, CDR2 SASEGT, per germline. The CDR3 covers 15 residues. Trimming took 4 bases from V and 12 from J, leaving 22 bases between them. The CDR3 loop reads CASSARWSLGGDQHF. CDR3 DNA: TGTGCCAGCAGTGCCCGGTGGTCTCTGGGGGGGGACCAGCATTTT.

The chain links TRBV30 to TRBJ1-1; D may be TRBD1 (5 bases). CDR3 length equals 12 residues. Between the trimmed V and J ends, which lost 4 bases and 3 bases, there was a span of 9 bases. In germline, CDR1 is GTSNPN, CDR2 SVGIG (reference sequence). CDR3 sequence: CAWTQGYTEAFF. The CDR3, as DNA: TGTGCCTGGACTCAGGGATACACTGAAGCTTTCTTT.

A few counts support this clone. The chain has TRBV7-2 and TRBJ2-5, with TRBD2 matching 8 bases. Unmatched junction bases numbered 5, after V lost 0 bases and J lost 2 bases. Germline CDR1 is SGHTA and CDR2 is FQGNSA. The CDR3 loop spans 16 amino acids. The chain's CDR3 is CASSLASGGPQETQYF. The DNA of the CDR3 is TGTGCCAGCAGCTTAGCGAGCGGGGGCCCACAAGAGACCCAGTACTTC.

This clone was observed a few times. The CDR3 region has the DNA TGTGCCAGCAGCCCCGGGACTGAAGCTTTCTTT. Encoded protein: CASSPGTEAFF. The chain uses TRBV6-5 and TRBJ1-1; D unclear. V was cut by 6 bases and J by 5 bases, with 7 bases left in between. The CDR3 totals 11 residues. The V gene's germline CDR1 is MNHEY and CDR2 SVGAGI.

In its sample, this clone was seen a few times. The chain combines TRBV4-1 with TRBJ1-4, with D unclear. The CDR3 runs 18 residues. V lost 0 bases to trimming and J lost 0 bases, with 14 bases between them. Germline loops: CDR1 MGHRA, CDR2 YSYEKL. CDR3 in amino acids: CASSQDGHGRATNEKLFF. Written as DNA, the CDR3 is TGCGCCAGCAGCCAAGATGGGCACGGCAGAGCAACTAATGAAAAACTGTTTTTT.

The chain couples TRBV30 to TRBJ2-3, with 7 bases aligning to TRBD2. With 2 bases clipped from V and 3 bases from J, the junction kept 5 bases outside the gene matches. CDR1 is GTSNPN, CDR2 SVGIG, per germline (reference sequence). The CDR3 totals 14 residues. The CDR3 sequence is CAWSRREGTDTQYF. CDR3 DNA sequence: TGTGCCTGGAGTAGGAGGGAGGGTACAGATACGCAGTATTTT.

The CDR3 sequence is CASTRGQGGYEQYF. CDR3 bases: TGTGCCAGCACCAGAGGACAGGGAGGGTACGAGCAGTACTTC. The chain links TRBV7-2 to TRBJ2-7, with D maybe TRBD1 (8 bases). The CDR3 consists of 14 residues. Trimming left V 7 bases short and J 4 bases short, with 17 bases between. Germline loops: CDR1 SGHTA, CDR2 FQGNSA.

The rearrangement links TRBV4-3 to TRBJ2-5, with TRBD1 as a possible D gene (5 bases). Trimming left V 0 bases short and J 4 bases short, with 6 bases between. This CDR3 comprises 13 residues. CDR1 is LGHNA, CDR2 YSLEER, per germline. CDR3 amino acids: CASSQDRAETQYF. Written as DNA, the CDR3 is TGCGCCAGCAGCCAAGACAGGGCAGAGACCCAGTACTTC.

The chain recombines TRBV14 with TRBJ2-7; D gene ambiguous. CDR3 length: 13 amino acids. The germline V gene has CDR1 SGHDN and CDR2 FVKESK. Trimming cost V 2 bases and J 4 bases, with 9 bases left between them. The CDR3 nucleotides are TGTGCCAGCAGCCAATCTTCCTTTTACGAGCAGTACTTC. Its protein product is CASSQSSFYEQYF.

This clone was counted a single time. This chain links TRBV9 with TRBJ2-2, with 7 nucleotides matching TRBD2. The junction had 6 bases not matched to a gene; V was cut back by 5 bases and J by 5 bases. Germline CDR1 and CDR2: SGDLS and YYNGEE. This CDR3 has 14 residues. Written as DNA, the CDR3 is TGTGCCAGCAGACCAACAGCGGGGACCGGGGAGCTGTTTTTT. This gives the protein CASRPTAGTGELFF. Using reference TRBV9 and TRBJ2-2 for the parts outside the CDR3, the full variable domain is DSGVTQTPKHLITATGQRVTLRCSPRSGDLSVYWYQQSLDQGLQFLIQYYNGEERAKGNILERFSAQQFPDLHSELNLSSLELGDSALYFCASRPTAGTGELFFGEGSRLTVL.

This chain connects TRBV13 to TRBJ2-5; D uncertain. The J call may be in error: the DNA end matches TRBJ2-7 better. CDR3 length equals 14 residues. Germline CDR1 is PRHDT and CDR2 is FYEKMQ (reference sequence). The CDR3 sequence is CASSAMSRFYEQYF. CDR3 nucleotides: TGTGCCAGCAGCGCCATGAGCCGGTTCTACGAGCAGTACTTC.

This clone came up a few times. The rearrangement uses TRBV19 and TRBJ1-2, with 8 bases lining up with TRBD1. The CDR3 extends over 15 amino acids. Germline V gene sequence: CDR1 LNHDA, CDR2 SQIVND (reference sequence). V lost 3 bases to trimming and J lost 4 bases; unmatched junction nucleotides: 7. The CDR3 region is CASSIGPGGVYGYTF. The CDR3 DNA sequence: TGTGCCAGTAGTATTGGTCCAGGGGGCGTCTATGGCTACACCTTC.

The rearrangement joins TRBV11-1 to TRBJ2-7; the D gene is possibly TRBD2 (5 bases). V lost 5 bases and J 5 bases, leaving 19 bases between the germline ends. The CDR3 totals 15 residues. Germline V lookup: CDR1 SGHAT, CDR2 FQDESV (reference sequence). This CDR3 reads CASSPFSVRADEQYF. The CDR3 nucleotides are TGTGCCAGCAGCCCTTTTAGCGTCCGAGCTGACGAGCAGTACTTC.

This clone has only one observation. This chain connects TRBV7-2 to TRBJ2-5; no firm D call. CDR1 and CDR2 (germline): SGHTA, FQGNSA. This CDR3 region has 14 residues. The V gene lost 3 bases and the J gene lost 3 bases, with 11 bases spanning the gap. In DNA form, the CDR3 reads TGTGCCAGCAGCTTTCCGTCTAGGAAAGAGACCCAGTACTTC. Translation gives CASSFPSRKETQYF.

This chain joins TRBV7-3 and TRBJ2-3; TRBD2 matches at 7 bases. J was trimmed by 3 bases and V by 4 bases; bases with no gene match: 7. Germline V gene data show CDR1 as SGHTA and CDR2 as FQGTGA. The CDR3 is 15 residues long. CDR3 sequence: CASSSSSGDTDTQYF. The CDR3, as DNA: TGTGCCAGCAGCTCCTCCAGCGGGGATACAGATACGCAGTATTTT.

The chain combines TRBV11-2 with TRBJ2-5, with a possible D match to TRBD1 (5 bases). This CDR3 region has 15 residues. The germline gives CDR1 SGHAT, CDR2 FQNNGV. With 0 bases removed from V and 4 bases from J, the gap between germline ends came to 12 bases. This chain's CDR3 is CASSLDPGSGETQYF. CDR3 DNA sequence: TGTGCCAGCAGCTTAGACCCAGGGTCAGGAGAGACCCAGTACTTC.

The chain carries TRBV14 and TRBJ2-7; 7 bases map to TRBD1. The V and J ends lost 4 bases and 6 bases, in that order; junction bases with no gene match: 12. This CDR3 is 15 amino acids long. The germline V gene encodes CDR1 SGHDN and CDR2 FVKESK. In nucleotides, the CDR3 is TGTGCCAGCAGCCGAGTACAGGGGTTCTTGGCCGAGCAGTACTTC. Protein: CASSRVQGFLAEQYF.

This clone was seen more than once but under ten times. The chain uses TRBV29-1 and TRBJ2-3, with 7 bases fitting TRBD2. The CDR3 covers 15 residues. The germline gives CDR1 SQVTM, CDR2 ANQGSEA. Trimming removed 4 bases from V and 3 bases from J; junction bases left unmatched: 10. CDR3 bases: TGCAGCGTTGGCAAGTTCGCGGGGGTGACAGATACGCAGTATTTT. This sequence encodes CSVGKFAGVTDTQYF.

The V gene is TRBV11-2, the J gene TRBJ2-5, with 8 nucleotides matching TRBD1. The CDR3 has 14 amino acids. Trimming removed 3 bases from V and 3 bases from J; junction bases left unmatched: 3. Germline V lookup: CDR1 SGHAT, CDR2 FQNNGV. In nucleotides, the CDR3 is TGTGCCAGCAGCTTGGTGACAGGGGAAGAGACCCAGTACTTC. It specifies CASSLVTGEETQYF.